The source of this T cell receptor beta chain is a study of blood T cell repertoires in COVID-19. Across the whole study: Nucleic acid was either cDNA or gDNA, and it came from T cells, B-cell-depleted T cells, or PBMCs.

Per the study methods: Using reference gene primer amplification, nucleated cell counts were estimated. The table came from immunoSEQ multiplex PCR; TCRdb's copy has only in-frame clones and leaves some out. The V and J calls and clone size were taken over from that table, and D and trimming were inferred from the DNA. The data contain 200,000 to 300,000 clones, under 90% of them singletons. The V end lost 2 bases, the J end lost 4 bases, and 16 bases lay between the germline ends. The CDR3 runs to 16 residues. Germline V gene sequence: CDR1 SNHLY, CDR2 FYNNEI. This TCR came from a man aged 60 to 69 with acute or convalescent COVID-19. This sequence joins TRBV2 and TRBJ2-3; the D gene is possibly TRBD2 (5 bases). Material: peripheral blood. CDR3 residues: CASSEPSGQHADTQYF. CDR3 coding DNA: TGTGCCAGCAGTGAACCAAGCGGTCAGCATGCAGATACGCAGTATTTT.